This entry lists 9 T cell receptor beta chains sequenced from one sample in a study of CD8+CD57+ T cells in acquired aplastic anemia. An expansion of CD8+CD57+ cells by flow cytometry had been shown in patients chosen for sequencing. Genomic DNA acted as the template from which TCR beta VDJ combination and CDR3 sequence profiling were carried out. TCRdb ran MiXCR on the reads and lists one entry per CDR3 protein. The sample shows some 170,000 distinct CDR3 sequences, roughly 48% of them seen only once. The specimen sequenced was sorted CD4+, CD8+, or CD8+CD57+ T cells (not recorded which) from PBMCs. Every receptor here comes from a human donor with aplastic anemia.

To note about this clonotype: A much larger clone lies a single base off, so this may be a read error. J is TRBJ2-7 and V is TRBV2; 10 bases align to TRBD2. V was clipped by 7 bases and J by 3 bases; unmatched bases: 6. The V gene's germline CDR1 is SNHLY and CDR2 FYNNEI. The CDR3 runs 14 residues. Written as DNA, the CDR3 is TGTGCCAGCACGCTAGCGGGGGAGGACTACGAGCAGTACTTC. Translation gives CASTLAGEDYEQYF.

This clonotype was counted many times. The chain is built from TRBV20-1 and TRBJ1-2; D not certain. Germline values: CDR1 DFQATT, CDR2 SNEGSKA (reference sequence). The V end was cut by 0 bases, the J end by 4 bases, with 9 bases between. This CDR3 spans 13 amino acids. This CDR3 reads CSAREGRGYGYTF. The CDR3 DNA reads TGCAGTGCTAGAGAGGGGAGAGGCTATGGCTACACCTTC.

The chain is built from TRBV2 and TRBJ1-5; unclear D gene. The CDR3 sequence is 15 residues long. Germline V lookup: CDR1 SNHLY, CDR2 FYNNEI. Trimming shortened V by 3 bases and J by 0 bases, and 9 bases separated the two germline ends. Written as DNA, the CDR3 is TGTGCCAGCAGTGATTCAGTTAATAGCAATCAGCCCCAGCATTTT. The encoded protein is CASSDSVNSNQPQHF.

The rearrangement uses TRBV6-2 or TRBV6-3 and TRBJ2-1; D is perhaps TRBD2 (5 bases). This CDR3 has 13 residues. With 9 bases removed from V and 2 bases from J, the gap between germline ends came to 11 bases. The germline V gene has CDR1 MNHEY and CDR2 SVGEGT. CDR3 DNA sequence: TGTGCCAGTCGGGATTCTCCCTACAATGAGCAGTTCTTC. It yields the protein CASRDSPYNEQFF.

There are many counts of this clonotype. The V call is TRBV5-6, the J call TRBJ1-1, with TRBD1 matching 7 bases. From germline, CDR1 is SGHDT and CDR2 YYEEEE. J gave up 4 bases and V 8 bases, and 5 bases lay outside the gene matches. The CDR3 contains 12 residues. The CDR3 here is CARRQGATEAFF. The CDR3 nucleotides are TGTGCCAGACGACAGGGCGCCACTGAAGCTTTCTTT.

Regarding this clonotype: A much larger clone lies one base from this, so it may be a read error. The gene calls are TRBV3-1 and TRBJ1-1; D perhaps matches TRBD1 (5 bases). The germline CDR1 and CDR2 sequences are LGHDT and YNNKEL (reference sequence). The V end was cut by 5 bases, the J end by 3 bases, with 13 bases between. This CDR3 has 14 residues. As DNA, the CDR3 is TGTGCCAGCAGCTTCAACAGGAGGGACACTGAAGCTTTCTTT. It codes for CASSFNRRDTEAFF.

The V call is TRBV13, the J call TRBJ2-7; weak D call: TRBD1 (5 bases). This CDR3 is built from 14 residues. CDR1 is PRHDT, CDR2 FYEKMQ, per germline (reference sequence). Trimming removed 5 bases at V and 4 bases at J, with 15 bases between. The CDR3 DNA sequence: TGTGCCAGCAGCCCCTGGGGCGGAGAATACGAGCAGTACTTC. Residues: CASSPWGGEYEQYF.

The table lists this clonotype with many counts. V gene TRBV4-2 combines with J gene TRBJ1-6, with D possibly TRBD1 on 5 matching bases. The V gene lost 4 bases and the J gene lost 6 bases, with 16 bases spanning the gap. This CDR3 is 16 amino acids long. Germline CDR1 reads LGHNA; CDR2 reads YNFKEQ. For the CDR3, the DNA is TGTGCCAGCAGCCCCGGGGGACGAACCTCTAATTCACCCCTCCACTTT. Amino acid sequence: CASSPGGRTSNSPLHF.

This clonotype was seen only once. This chain links TRBV10-3 with TRBJ2-1; tentative D call: TRBD2 (7 bases). This CDR3 comprises 15 residues. Germline CDR1 is ENHRY and CDR2 is SYGVKD. V lost 3 bases to trimming and J lost 8 bases, with 17 bases between them. The CDR3 region is CAISDAGAGNYEQFF. The CDR3 DNA sequence: TGTGCCATCAGTGATGCGGGGGCAGGTAATTATGAGCAGTTCTTC.